The 5 T cell receptor beta chains reported below all come from one sample, sequenced in a study of cytomegalovirus exposure and HLA in healthy donors. A multiplex PCR was run with 60 Vbeta primers and 13 Jbeta primers. The protocol was immunoSEQ multiplex PCR, while the TCRdb copy is restricted to in-frame clones and leaves out a portion. The profile shows around 130,000 clones, 65% to 85% of them singletons. What was sequenced was PBMCs. These receptors came from a woman aged 40 to 50 in good health and CMV-seronegative.

This rearrangement joins TRBV2 to TRBJ1-2; 8 bases line up with TRBD1. V lost 3 bases, J lost 8 bases, and 14 bases stayed unmatched. The CDR3 length is 16 residues. Germline-derived CDR1 and CDR2 are SNHLY and FYNNEI. Written as DNA, the CDR3 is TGTGCCAGCAGTGACCCCCTCGACAGGGGCACTGGGGGCTACACCTTC. This sequence encodes CASSDPLDRGTGGYTF.

V usage is TRBV9 and J usage is TRBJ2-2; the match to TRBD2 covers 7 bases. The CDR3 has 15 residues. Germline V gene sequence: CDR1 SGDLS, CDR2 YYNGEE. J gave up 4 bases and V 3 bases, and 6 bases lay outside the gene matches. CDR3 nucleotides: TGTGCCAGCAGCGGGGGAGGGACGGGCACCGGGGAGCTGTTTTTT. It yields the protein CASSGGGTGTGELFF.

Concerning this clone itself: This sample also contains other DNA sequences that code for the same CDR3. This chain uses TRBV9 with TRBJ2-5; the match to TRBD2 covers 8 bases. V lost 0 bases and J lost 4; bases outside the gene matches: 2. The CDR3 length is 14 residues. CDR1 and CDR2 from the germline V gene are SGDLS and YYNGEE. The CDR3 DNA is TGTGCCAGCAGCGTAGGCGGGGGGAGAGAGACCCAGTACTTC. Its protein product is CASSVGGGRETQYF.

The chain has TRBV9 and TRBJ2-2, with no clear D. Trimming shortened V by 3 bases and J by 4 bases, and 10 bases separated the two germline ends. CDR1 SGDLS and CDR2 YYNGEE come from the germline V gene. The CDR3 has 14 amino acids. The CDR3 nucleotides read TGTGCCAGCAGCGCGAGAGATGGCACCGGGGAGCTGTTTTTT. Translating it yields CASSARDGTGELFF.

The chain employs TRBV30 and TRBJ2-3; 13 nucleotides line up with TRBD2. The junction had 7 bases not matched to a gene; V was cut back by 8 bases and J by 2 bases. CDR3 length: 15 residues. Germline V gene data show CDR1 as GTSNPN and CDR2 as SVGIG (reference sequence). In DNA, the CDR3 is TGTGCCAGCCGGACTAGCGGGAGCGTCACAGATACGCAGTATTTT. Amino acid sequence: CASRTSGSVTDTQYF.